This record concerns one TCR beta chain sequence. Antigen specificity is unknown. The CDR3 runs 15 residues. The germline gives CDR1 SEHNR, CDR2 FQNEAQ (reference sequence). V shed 1 base and J shed 2 bases, with 12 bases lying between them. The sample is drawn from a study of T cell responses to AZD1222 COVID-19 vaccine. Sequencing used immunoSEQ multiplex PCR; TCRdb keeps in-frame clones, though not all of them. The table lists almost 70,000 clones, less than 85% of them singletons, with roughly 23% in the top ten. General study results and limits: There were mostly white British donors and more females than males, and clonal diversity was possibly underestimated. Sampling captured repertoires only after the peak T cell response. Unmutated regions of variants are reportedly targeted by nearly half of spike-specific TCRs.

Pooled in the analysis were second doses at about 4 or about 12 weeks. This chain connects TRBV7-9 to TRBJ2-7, with D tentatively TRBD2 (7 bases). The sequence was obtained from an adult who received the AZD1222 COVID-19 vaccine. This material consisted of peripheral blood, taken 28 days after the second AZD1222 dose. CDR3 sequence (DNA): TGTGCCAGCAGCTTAGTGGTAGGGGGGGCCTACGAGCAGTACTTC. Translation gives CASSLVVGGAYEQYF.